The 6 T cell receptor beta chains given below trace back to one sample, sequenced in a study of blood T cells in healthy people across ages. With a J-beta primer mix and a sample-barcoded 5' primer, a second PCR ran about 7 to 12 cycles. TCRdb re-analysed the 5' RACE reads in MiXCR, keeping a single row per CDR3 protein. The sample lists 2 million or so distinct CDR3 sequences; around half were seen once. Sequencing was performed on blood. Source of these receptors: a woman between 40 and 55 years old in good health.

V is TRBV6-2 or TRBV6-3 and J is TRBJ2-1; D is perhaps TRBD2 (9 bases). This CDR3 comprises 17 residues. Germline CDR1 reads MNHEY; CDR2 reads SVGEGT. V was shortened by 5 bases and J by 4 bases, with 21 bases between the two germline ends. The CDR3 protein is CASSQPGGGGAYNEQFF. Written as DNA, the CDR3 is TGTGCCAGCAGTCAACCAGGGGGCGGGGGGGCTTACAATGAGCAGTTCTTC.

V is TRBV7-2 and J is TRBJ1-2; D may be TRBD1 (5 bases). CDR1 is SGHTA and CDR2 is FQGNSA in the germline V gene. V was pared by 4 bases and J by 4 bases, with 13 bases between. This CDR3 is built from 14 residues. CDR3 DNA sequence: TGTGCCAGCAGCTCGGACGGGGCGGCCTATGGCTACACCTTC. Amino acid sequence: CASSSDGAAYGYTF.

The gene calls are TRBV28 and TRBJ2-7; D not resolved. V shed 5 bases and J shed 0 bases, with 11 bases lying between them. Germline V gene sequence: CDR1 MDHEN, CDR2 SYDVKM. This CDR3 comprises 14 residues. The CDR3 protein is CASSAPGSSYEQYF. As DNA, the CDR3 is TGTGCCAGCAGTGCCCCGGGCAGCTCCTACGAGCAGTACTTC.

The rearrangement uses TRBV4-2 and TRBJ2-1; 12 bases line up with TRBD2. The CDR3 is 14 amino acids. Germline V lookup: CDR1 LGHNA, CDR2 YNFKEQ. J gave up 13 bases and V 0 bases, and 4 bases lay outside the gene matches. CDR3 residues: CASSQDRLAGDQFF. The CDR3 DNA sequence: TGTGCCAGCAGCCAAGATCGACTAGCGGGAGATCAGTTCTTC.

This clonotype appeared a few times. The chain uses TRBV6-5 and TRBJ2-4, with unresolved D. CDR1 is MNHEY and CDR2 is SVGAGI in the germline V gene. V was trimmed by 0 bases and J by 3 bases, leaving 12 bases between them. CDR3 length: 16 residues. CDR3 amino acids: CASSYSRNSYKNIQYF. DNA of the CDR3: TGTGCCAGCAGTTACTCCCGGAACAGTTACAAAAACATTCAGTACTTC.

This clonotype was counted between two and nine times. V gene TRBV14 combines with J gene TRBJ2-5; TRBD1 might be the D (5 bases). Germline lookup yields CDR1 SGHDN and CDR2 FVKESK. The V and J ends lost 1 base and 2 bases respectively, with 11 bases between them. CDR3 length: 15 amino acids. CDR3 region: CASSQVQGRQETQYF. CDR3 bases: TGTGCCAGCAGCCAAGTTCAGGGCAGACAAGAGACCCAGTACTTC.